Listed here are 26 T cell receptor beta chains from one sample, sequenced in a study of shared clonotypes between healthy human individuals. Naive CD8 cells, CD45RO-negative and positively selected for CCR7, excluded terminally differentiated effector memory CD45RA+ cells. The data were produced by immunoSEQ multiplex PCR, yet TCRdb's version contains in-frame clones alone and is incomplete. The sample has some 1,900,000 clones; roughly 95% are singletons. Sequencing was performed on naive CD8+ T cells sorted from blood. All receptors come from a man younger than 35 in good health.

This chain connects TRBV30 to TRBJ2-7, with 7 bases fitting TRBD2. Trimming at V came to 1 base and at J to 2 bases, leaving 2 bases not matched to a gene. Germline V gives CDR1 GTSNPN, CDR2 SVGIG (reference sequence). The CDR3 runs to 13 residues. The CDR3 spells CAWSEAGAYEQYF. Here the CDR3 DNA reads TGTGCCTGGAGTGAGGCGGGAGCCTACGAGCAGTACTTC.

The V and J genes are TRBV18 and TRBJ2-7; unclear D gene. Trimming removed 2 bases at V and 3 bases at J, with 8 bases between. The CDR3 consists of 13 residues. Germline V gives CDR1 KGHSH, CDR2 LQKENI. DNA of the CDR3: TGTGCCAGCTCACCAGGTCCCTTCTACGAGCAGTACTTC. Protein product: CASSPGPFYEQYF.

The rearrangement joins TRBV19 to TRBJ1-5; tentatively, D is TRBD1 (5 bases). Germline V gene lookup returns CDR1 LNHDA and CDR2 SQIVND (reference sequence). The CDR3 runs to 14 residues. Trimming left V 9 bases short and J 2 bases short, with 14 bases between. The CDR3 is CARETASGNQPQHF. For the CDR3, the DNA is TGTGCCAGGGAGACAGCATCTGGCAATCAGCCCCAGCATTTT.

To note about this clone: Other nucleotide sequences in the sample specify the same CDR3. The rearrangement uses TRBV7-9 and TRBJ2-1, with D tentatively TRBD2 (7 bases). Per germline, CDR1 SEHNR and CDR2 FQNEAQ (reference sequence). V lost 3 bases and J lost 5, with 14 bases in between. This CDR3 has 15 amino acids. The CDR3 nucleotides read TGTGCCAGCAGCTTGGTGATGGGGGGGCACAATGAGCAGTTCTTC. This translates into CASSLVMGGHNEQFF.

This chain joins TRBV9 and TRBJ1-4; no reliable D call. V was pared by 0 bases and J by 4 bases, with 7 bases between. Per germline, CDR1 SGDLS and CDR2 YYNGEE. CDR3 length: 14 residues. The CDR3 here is CASSVGGNNEKLFF. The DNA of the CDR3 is TGTGCCAGCAGCGTAGGTGGGAATAATGAAAAACTGTTTTTT.

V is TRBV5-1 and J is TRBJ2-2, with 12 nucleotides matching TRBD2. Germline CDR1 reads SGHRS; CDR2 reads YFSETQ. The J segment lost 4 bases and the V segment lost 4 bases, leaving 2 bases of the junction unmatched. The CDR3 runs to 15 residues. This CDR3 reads CASSLTSGGTGELFF. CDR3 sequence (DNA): TGCGCCAGCAGCCTGACTAGCGGGGGCACCGGGGAGCTGTTTTTT.

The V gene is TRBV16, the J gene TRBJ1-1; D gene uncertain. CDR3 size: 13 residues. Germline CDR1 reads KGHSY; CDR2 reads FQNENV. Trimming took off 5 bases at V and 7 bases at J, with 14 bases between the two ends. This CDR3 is CASSYGLYFEAFF. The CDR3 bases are TGTGCCAGCAGCTACGGACTCTATTTTGAAGCTTTCTTT.

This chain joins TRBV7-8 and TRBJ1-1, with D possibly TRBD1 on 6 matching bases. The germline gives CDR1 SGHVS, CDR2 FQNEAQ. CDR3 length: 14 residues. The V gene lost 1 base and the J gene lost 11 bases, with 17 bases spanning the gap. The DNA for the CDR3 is TGTGCCAGCAGCTTAGGTAGGGGGGCAATCGAGGCTTTCTTT. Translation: CASSLGRGAIEAFF.

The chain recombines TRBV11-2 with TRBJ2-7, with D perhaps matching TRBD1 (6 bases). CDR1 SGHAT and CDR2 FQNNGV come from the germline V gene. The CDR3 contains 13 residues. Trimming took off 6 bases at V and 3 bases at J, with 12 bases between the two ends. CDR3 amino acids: CASRLDSLYEQYF. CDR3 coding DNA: TGTGCCAGCAGGCTGGACAGCCTCTACGAGCAGTACTTC.

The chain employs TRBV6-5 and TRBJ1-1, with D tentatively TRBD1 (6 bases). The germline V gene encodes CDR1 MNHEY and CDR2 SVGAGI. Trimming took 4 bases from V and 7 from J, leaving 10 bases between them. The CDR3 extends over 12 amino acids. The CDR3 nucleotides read TGTGCCAGCAGTTTACAGGGATATGAAGCTTTCTTT. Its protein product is CASSLQGYEAFF.

The CDR3 sequence is CASSPLGGEAEAFF. CDR3 DNA: TGTGCCAGCAGCCCACTTGGGGGGGAGGCTGAAGCTTTCTTT. The chain uses TRBV5-4 and TRBJ1-1, with D possibly TRBD1 on 5 matching bases. The CDR3 sequence is 14 residues long. The V and J ends lost 4 bases and 6 bases respectively, with 16 bases between them. Germline lookup yields CDR1 SGHNT and CDR2 YYREEE (reference sequence).

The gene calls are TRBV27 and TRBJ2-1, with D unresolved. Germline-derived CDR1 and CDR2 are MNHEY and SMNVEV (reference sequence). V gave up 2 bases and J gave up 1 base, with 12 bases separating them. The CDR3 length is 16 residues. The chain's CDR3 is CASSLRTDGSYNEQFF. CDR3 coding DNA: TGTGCCAGCAGTTTAAGAACAGATGGGTCCTACAATGAGCAGTTCTTC.

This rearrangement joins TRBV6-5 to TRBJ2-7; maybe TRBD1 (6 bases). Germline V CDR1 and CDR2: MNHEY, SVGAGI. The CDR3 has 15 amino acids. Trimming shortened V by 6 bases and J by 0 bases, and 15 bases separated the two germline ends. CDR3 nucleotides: TGTGCCAGCAGCCAAGAGGCAGGGGCCTCCTACGAGCAGTACTTC. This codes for CASSQEAGASYEQYF.

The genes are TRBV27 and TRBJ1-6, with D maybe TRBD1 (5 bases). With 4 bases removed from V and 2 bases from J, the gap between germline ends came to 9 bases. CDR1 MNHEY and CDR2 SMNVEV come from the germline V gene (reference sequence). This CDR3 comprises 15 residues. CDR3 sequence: CASSWGGAYNSPLHF. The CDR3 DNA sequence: TGTGCCAGCAGTTGGGGGGGGGCCTATAATTCACCCCTCCACTTT.

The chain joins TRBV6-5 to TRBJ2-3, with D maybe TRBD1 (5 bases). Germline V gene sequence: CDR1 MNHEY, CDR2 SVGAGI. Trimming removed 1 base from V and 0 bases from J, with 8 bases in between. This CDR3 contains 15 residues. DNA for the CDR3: TGTGCCAGCAGTTACTTTCAGGGTAGCACAGATACGCAGTATTTT. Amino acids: CASSYFQGSTDTQYF.

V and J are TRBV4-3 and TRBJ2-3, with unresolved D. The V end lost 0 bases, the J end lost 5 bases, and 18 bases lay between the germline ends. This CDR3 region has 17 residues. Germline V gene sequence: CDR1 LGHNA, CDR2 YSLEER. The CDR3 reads CASSQDLPGTHGDTQYF. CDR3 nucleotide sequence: TGCGCCAGCAGCCAAGATCTTCCGGGTACCCATGGAGATACGCAGTATTTT.

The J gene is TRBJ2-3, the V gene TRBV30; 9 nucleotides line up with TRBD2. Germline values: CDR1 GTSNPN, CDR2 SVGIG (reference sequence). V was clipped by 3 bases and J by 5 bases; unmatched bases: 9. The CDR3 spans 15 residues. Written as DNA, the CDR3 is TGTGCCTGGAGCGAGGAGGCTAGCGGGGTAGATACGCAGTATTTT. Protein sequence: CAWSEEASGVDTQYF.

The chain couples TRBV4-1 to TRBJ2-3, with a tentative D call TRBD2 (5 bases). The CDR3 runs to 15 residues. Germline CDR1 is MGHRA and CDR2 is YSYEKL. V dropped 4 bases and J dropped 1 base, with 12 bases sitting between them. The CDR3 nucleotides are TGCGCCAGCAGCCCCGTAGACGGGGGCACAGATACGCAGTATTTT. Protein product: CASSPVDGGTDTQYF.

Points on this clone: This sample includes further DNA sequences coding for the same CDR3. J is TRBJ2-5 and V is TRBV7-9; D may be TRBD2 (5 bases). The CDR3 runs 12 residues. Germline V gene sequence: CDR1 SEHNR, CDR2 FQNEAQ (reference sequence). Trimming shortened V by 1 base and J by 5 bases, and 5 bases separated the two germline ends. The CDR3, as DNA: TGTGCCAGCAGCTTAGGGAGGGAGACCCAGTACTTC. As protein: CASSLGRETQYF.

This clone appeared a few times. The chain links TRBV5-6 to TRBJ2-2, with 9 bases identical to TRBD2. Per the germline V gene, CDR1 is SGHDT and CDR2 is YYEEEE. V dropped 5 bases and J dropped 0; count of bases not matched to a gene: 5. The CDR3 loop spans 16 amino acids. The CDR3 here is CASRLGLAPNTGELFF. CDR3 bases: TGTGCCAGCAGACTTGGACTAGCGCCGAACACCGGGGAGCTGTTTTTT.

The CDR3 DNA follows: TGTGCCAGCAGCCGGGGATGGGACCATGGACCTGGAAACACCATATATTTT. It is translated as CASSRGWDHGPGNTIYF. The V and J genes are TRBV5-4 and TRBJ1-3, with D possibly matching TRBD1 (5 bases). CDR3 length equals 17 residues. From germline, CDR1 is SGHNT and CDR2 YYREEE (reference sequence). Trimming removed 4 bases at V and 2 bases at J, with 19 bases between.

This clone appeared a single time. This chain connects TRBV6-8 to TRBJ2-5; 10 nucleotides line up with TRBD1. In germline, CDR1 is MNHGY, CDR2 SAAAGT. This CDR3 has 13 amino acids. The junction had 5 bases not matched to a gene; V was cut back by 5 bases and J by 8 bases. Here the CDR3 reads CASSPGQGVTQYF. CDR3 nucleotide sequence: TGTGCCAGCAGTCCTGGACAGGGGGTTACCCAGTACTTC.

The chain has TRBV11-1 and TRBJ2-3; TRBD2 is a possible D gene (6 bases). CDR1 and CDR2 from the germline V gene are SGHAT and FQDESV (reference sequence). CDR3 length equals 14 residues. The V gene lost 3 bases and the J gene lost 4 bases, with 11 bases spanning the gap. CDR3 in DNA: TGTGCCAGCAGCTTGGCGGGGAGATCAGATACGCAGTATTTT. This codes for CASSLAGRSDTQYF.

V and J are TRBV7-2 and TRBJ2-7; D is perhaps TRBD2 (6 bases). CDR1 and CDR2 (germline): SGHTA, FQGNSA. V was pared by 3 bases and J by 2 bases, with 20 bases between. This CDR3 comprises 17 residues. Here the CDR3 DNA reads TGTGCCAGCAGCTTCGAAACCCTGGAGGGCCGGGCCTACGAGCAGTACTTC. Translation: CASSFETLEGRAYEQYF.

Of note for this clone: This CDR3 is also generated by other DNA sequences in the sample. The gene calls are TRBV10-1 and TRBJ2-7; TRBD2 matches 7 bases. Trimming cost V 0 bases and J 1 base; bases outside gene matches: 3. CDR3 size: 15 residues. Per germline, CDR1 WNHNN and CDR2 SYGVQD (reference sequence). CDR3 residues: CASSESGGRSYEQYF. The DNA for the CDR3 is TGCGCCAGCAGTGAGTCAGGCGGGAGATCCTACGAGCAGTACTTC.

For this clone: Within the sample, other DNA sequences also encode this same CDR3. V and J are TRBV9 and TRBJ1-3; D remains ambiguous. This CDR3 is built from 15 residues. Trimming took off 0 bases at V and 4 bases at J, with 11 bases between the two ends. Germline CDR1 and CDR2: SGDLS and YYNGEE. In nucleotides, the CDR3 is TGTGCCAGCAGCGTAGACGGTTTATCCGGAAACACCATATATTTT. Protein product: CASSVDGLSGNTIYF.